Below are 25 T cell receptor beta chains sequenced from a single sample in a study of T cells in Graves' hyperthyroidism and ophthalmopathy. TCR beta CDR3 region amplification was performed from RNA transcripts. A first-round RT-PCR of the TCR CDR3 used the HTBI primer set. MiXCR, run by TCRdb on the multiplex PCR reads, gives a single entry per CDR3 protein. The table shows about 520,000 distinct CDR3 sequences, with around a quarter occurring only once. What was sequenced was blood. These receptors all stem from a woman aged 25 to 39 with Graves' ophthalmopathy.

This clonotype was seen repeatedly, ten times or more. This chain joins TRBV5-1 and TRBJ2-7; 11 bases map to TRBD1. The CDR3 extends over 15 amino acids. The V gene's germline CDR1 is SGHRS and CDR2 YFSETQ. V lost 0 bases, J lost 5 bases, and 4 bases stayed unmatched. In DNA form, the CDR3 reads TGCGCCAGCAGCTTGGCCCGGACAGGGGGCAACGAGCAGTACTTC. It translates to CASSLARTGGNEQYF.

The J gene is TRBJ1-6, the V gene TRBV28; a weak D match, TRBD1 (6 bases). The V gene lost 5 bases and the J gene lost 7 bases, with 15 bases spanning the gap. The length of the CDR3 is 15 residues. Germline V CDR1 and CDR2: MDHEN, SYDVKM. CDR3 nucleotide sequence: TGTGCCAGCAGTCCTTACCCCACAGGGAATTCACCCCTCCACTTT. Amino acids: CASSPYPTGNSPLHF.

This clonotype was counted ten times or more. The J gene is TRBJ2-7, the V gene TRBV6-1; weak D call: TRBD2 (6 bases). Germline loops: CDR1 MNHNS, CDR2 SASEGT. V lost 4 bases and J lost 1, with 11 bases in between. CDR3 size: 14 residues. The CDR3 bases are TGTGCCAGCAGTGTGGAGGGGAGATCCTACGAGCAGTACTTC. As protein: CASSVEGRSYEQYF.

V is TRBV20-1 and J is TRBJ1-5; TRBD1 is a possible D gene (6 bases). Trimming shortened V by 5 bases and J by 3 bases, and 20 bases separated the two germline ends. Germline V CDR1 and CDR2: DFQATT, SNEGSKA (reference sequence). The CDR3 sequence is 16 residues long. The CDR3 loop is CSALDSLPTSNQPQHF. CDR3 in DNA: TGCAGTGCTCTGGACAGTCTTCCAACCTCCAATCAGCCCCAGCATTTT.

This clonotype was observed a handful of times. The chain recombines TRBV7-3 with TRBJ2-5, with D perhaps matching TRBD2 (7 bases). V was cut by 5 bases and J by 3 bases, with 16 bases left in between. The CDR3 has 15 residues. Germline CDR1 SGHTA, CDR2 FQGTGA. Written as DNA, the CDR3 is TGTGCCAGCAGCCCCAAGGGGGGGGGTAAAGAGACCCAGTACTTC. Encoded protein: CASSPKGGGKETQYF.

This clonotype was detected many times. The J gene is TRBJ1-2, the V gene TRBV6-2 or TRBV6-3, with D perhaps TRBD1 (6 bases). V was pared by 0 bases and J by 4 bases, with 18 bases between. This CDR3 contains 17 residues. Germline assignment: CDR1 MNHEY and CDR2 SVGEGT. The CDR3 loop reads CASSYSPTSGALYGYTF. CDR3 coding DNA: TGTGCCAGCAGTTACTCACCAACTTCGGGGGCGCTCTATGGCTACACCTTC.

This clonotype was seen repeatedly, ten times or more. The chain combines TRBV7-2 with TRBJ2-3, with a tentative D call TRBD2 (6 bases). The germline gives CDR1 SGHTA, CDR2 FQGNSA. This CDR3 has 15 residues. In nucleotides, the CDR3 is TGTGTCTGCAGCCTAGCGCACATCATCACAGATACGCAGTATTTT. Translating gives CVCSLAHIITDTQYF.

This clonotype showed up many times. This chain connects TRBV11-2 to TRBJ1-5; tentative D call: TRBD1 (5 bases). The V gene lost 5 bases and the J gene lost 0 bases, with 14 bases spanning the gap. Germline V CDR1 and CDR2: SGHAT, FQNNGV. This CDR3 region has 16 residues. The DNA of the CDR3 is TGTGCCAGCAGCGCCTTTGGGGGGGATAGCAATCAGCCCCAGCATTTT. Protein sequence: CASSAFGGDSNQPQHF.

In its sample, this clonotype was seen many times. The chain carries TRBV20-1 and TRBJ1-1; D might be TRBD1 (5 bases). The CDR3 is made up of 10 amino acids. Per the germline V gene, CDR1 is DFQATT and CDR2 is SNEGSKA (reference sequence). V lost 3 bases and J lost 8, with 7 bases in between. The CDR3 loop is CSARGPEAFF. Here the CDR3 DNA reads TGCAGTGCTAGGGGGCCGGAAGCTTTCTTT.

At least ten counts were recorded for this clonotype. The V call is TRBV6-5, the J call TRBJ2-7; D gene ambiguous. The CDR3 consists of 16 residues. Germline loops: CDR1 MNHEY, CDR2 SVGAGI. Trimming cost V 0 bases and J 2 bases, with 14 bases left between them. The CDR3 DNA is TGTGCCAGCAGTTACTCTTCTTCCCGAATCACCTACGAGCAGTACTTC. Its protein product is CASSYSSSRITYEQYF.

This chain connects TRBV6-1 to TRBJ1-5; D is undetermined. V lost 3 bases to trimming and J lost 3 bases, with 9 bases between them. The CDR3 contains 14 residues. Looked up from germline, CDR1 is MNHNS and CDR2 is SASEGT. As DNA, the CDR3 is TGTGCCAGCAGTGAGCATGGAGCCAATCAGCCCCAGCATTTT. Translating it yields CASSEHGANQPQHF.

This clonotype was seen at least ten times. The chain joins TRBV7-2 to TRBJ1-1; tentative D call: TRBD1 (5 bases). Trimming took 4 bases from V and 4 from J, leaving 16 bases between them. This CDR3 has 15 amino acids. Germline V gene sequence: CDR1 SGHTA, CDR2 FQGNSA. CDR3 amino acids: CASSSRWGVSTEAFF. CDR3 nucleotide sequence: TGTGCCAGCAGCTCCCGTTGGGGGGTGAGCACTGAAGCTTTCTTT.

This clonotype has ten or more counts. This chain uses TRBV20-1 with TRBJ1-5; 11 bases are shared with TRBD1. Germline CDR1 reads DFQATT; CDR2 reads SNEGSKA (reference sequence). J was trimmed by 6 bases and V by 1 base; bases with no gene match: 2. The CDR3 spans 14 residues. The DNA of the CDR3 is TGCAGTGCTAGAGTGGGGACAGGGGGTCAGCCCCAGCATTTT. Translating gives CSARVGTGGQPQHF.

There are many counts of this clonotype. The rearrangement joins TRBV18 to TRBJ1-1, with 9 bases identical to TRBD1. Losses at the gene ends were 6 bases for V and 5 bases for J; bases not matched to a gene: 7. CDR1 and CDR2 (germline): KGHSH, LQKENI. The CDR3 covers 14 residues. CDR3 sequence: CASSTGQGRTEAFF. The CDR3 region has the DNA TGTGCCAGCTCGACGGGACAGGGAAGGACTGAAGCTTTCTTT.

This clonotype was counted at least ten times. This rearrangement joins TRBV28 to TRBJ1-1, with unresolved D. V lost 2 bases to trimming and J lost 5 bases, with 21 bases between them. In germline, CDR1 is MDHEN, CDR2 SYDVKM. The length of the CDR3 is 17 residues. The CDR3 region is CASSLSPFGQAATEAFF. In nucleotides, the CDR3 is TGTGCCAGCAGTTTAAGCCCTTTTGGGCAGGCCGCAACTGAAGCTTTCTTT.

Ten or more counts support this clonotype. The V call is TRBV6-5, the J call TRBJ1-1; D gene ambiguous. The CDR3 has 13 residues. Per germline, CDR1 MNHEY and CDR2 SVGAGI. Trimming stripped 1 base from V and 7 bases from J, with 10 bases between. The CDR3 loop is CASSYLAPNEAFF. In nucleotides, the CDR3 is TGTGCCAGCAGTTACTTGGCGCCCAATGAAGCTTTCTTT.

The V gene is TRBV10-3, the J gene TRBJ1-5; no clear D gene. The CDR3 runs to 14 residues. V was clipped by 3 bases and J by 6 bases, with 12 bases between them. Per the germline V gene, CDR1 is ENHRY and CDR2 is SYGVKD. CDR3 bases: TGTGCCATCAGTGAAGGAGGGAGAGCTCAGCCCCAGCATTTT. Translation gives CAISEGGRAQPQHF.

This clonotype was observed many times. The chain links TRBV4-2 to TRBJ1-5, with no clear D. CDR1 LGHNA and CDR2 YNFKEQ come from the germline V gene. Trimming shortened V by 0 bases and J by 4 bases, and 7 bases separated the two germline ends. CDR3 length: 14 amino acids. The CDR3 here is CASSQDGENQPQHF. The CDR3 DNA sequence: TGTGCCAGCAGCCAAGATGGGGAAAATCAGCCCCAGCATTTT.

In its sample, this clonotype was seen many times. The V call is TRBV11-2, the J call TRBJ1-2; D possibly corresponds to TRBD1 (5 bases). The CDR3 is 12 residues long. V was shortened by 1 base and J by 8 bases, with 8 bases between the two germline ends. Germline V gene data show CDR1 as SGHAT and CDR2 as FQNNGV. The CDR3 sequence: CASSLVGRGYTF. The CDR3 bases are TGTGCCAGCAGCTTAGTGGGACGCGGCTACACCTTC.

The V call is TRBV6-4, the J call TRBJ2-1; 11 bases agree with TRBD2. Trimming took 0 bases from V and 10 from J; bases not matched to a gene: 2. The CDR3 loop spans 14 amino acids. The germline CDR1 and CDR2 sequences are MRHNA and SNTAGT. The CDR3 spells CASSDSLAGGEQFF. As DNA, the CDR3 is TGTGCCAGCAGTGACTCGCTAGCGGGGGGCGAGCAGTTCTTC.

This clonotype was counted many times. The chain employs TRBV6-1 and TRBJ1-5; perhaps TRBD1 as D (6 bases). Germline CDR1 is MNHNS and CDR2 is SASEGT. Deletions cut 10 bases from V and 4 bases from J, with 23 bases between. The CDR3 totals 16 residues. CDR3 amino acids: CATSKTPGTSNQPQHF. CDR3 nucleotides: TGTGCCACCTCAAAAACCCCCGGGACATCAAATCAGCCCCAGCATTTT.

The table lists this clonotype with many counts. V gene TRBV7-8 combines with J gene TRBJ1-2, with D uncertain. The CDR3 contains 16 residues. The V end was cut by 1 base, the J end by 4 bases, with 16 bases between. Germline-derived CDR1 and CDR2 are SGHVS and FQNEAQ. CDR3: CASSLGAGPDGYGYTF. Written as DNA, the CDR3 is TGTGCCAGCAGCTTAGGGGCGGGCCCCGACGGCTATGGCTACACCTTC. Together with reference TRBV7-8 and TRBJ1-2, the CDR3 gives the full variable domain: GAGVSQSPRYKVAKRGQDVALRCDPISGHVSLFWYQQALGQGPEFLTYFQNEAQLDKSGLPSDRFFAERPEGSVSTLKIQRTQQEDSAVYLCASSLGAGPDGYGYTFGSGTRLTVV.

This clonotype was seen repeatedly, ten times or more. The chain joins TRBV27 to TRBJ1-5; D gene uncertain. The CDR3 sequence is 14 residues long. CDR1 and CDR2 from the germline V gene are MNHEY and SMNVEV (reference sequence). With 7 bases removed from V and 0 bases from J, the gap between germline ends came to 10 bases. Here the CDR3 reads CASKRLYSNQPQHF. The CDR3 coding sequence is TGTGCCAGCAAAAGGCTTTATAGCAATCAGCCCCAGCATTTT.

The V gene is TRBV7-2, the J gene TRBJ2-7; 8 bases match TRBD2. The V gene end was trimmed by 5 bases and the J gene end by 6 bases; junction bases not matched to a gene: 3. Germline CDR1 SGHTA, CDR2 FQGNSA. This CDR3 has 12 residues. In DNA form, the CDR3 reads TGTGCCAGCAGCCGAAGCGGGGGCGAGCAGTACTTC. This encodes CASSRSGGEQYF. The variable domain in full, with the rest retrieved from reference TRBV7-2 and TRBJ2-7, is GAGVSQSPSNKVTEKGKDVELRCDPISGHTALYWYRQSLGQGLEFLIYFQGNSAPDKSGLPSDRFSAERTGGSVSTLTIQRTQQEDSAVYLCASSRSGGEQYFGPGTRLTVT.

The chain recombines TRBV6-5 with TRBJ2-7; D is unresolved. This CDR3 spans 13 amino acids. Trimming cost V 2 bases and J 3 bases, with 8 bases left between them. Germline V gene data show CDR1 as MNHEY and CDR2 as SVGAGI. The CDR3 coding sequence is TGTGCCAGCAGTTACGCGGTGAACTACGAGCAGTACTTC. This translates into CASSYAVNYEQYF.